The T cell receptor (beta chain) under discussion was sequenced for a study of blood T cell repertoires in COVID-19. The CDR3 is made up of 15 amino acids. The V gene end was trimmed by 0 bases and the J gene end by 7 bases; junction bases not matched to a gene: 7. Germline assignment: CDR1 SGHNT and CDR2 YYREEE (reference sequence). Before being deemed recovered, Cohort 3 donors had two negative PCRs, clearance, or symptom resolution. Produced via immunoSEQ multiplex PCR; TCRdb's table is partial and in-frame only. Of some 500,000 clones listed, approximately 90% are singletons. The rearrangement joins TRBV5-4 to TRBJ2-4; 7 nucleotides match TRBD1. The sequence derives from a woman in her 40s who had recovered from COVID-19. The sequenced sample was PBMCs or T cells enriched from blood (not recorded which). CDR3: CASSLEGASSNIQYF. CDR3 in DNA: TGTGCCAGCAGCTTGGAGGGGGCAAGTTCCAACATTCAGTACTTC.